The rows below give T cell receptor beta chains drawn from one sample of a study of T cell responses to AZD1222 COVID-19 vaccine. Some clones are missing from TCRdb's copy, which holds only in-frame ones; the method was immunoSEQ multiplex PCR. The table records nearly 35,000 clones, around 78% of them present only once. This specimen consisted of peripheral blood, obtained 28 days after the second AZD1222 dose. All receptors come from an adult who received the AZD1222 COVID-19 vaccine. The CDR3 runs from the conserved cysteine through the conserved F or W. D genes are given only for firm matches. Not all rows give a size; the values are once, few, many and, for expanded clones, a class.

>TRBV6-5|TRBJ1-2|NA|NA
TGTGCCAGCACCACGAGGCAGACCAACTATGGCTACACCTTC
CASTTRQTNYGYTF
>TRBV6-4|TRBJ1-5|NA|NA
TGTGCCAGCAGTGACTCTGCAGGGAATCAGCCCCAGCATTTT
CASSDSAGNQPQHF
>TRBV2|TRBJ2-1|NA|NA
TGTGCCAGCAGTGAAGACGTAGGAGGTGAGCAGTTCTTC
CASSEDVGGEQFF
>TRBV4-2|TRBJ2-1|TRBD2|few
TGTGCCAGCAGTCTCCGACTAGCGGGGGACAATGAGCAGTTCTTC
CASSLRLAGDNEQFF
>TRBV9|TRBJ1-2|NA|NA
TGTGCCAGCAGCGATATACATAACTATGGCTACACCTTC
CASSDIHNYGYTF
>TRBV7-3|TRBJ1-1|NA|NA
TGTGCCAGCAGCTTGGGGATGAACACTGAAGCTTTCTTT
CASSLGMNTEAFF
>TRBV28|TRBJ1-5|NA|NA
TGTGCCATCACGGACAGCTACAATCAGCCCCAGCATTTT
CAITDSYNQPQHF
>TRBV19|TRBJ1-2|TRBD1|once
TGTGCCAGTAGACCAGGGGGGGACAGGGTTGCTGGCTACACCTTC
CASRPGGDRVAGYTF
>TRBV5-6|TRBJ2-7|NA|NA
TGTGCCAGCAGCTTTTTTTCCGGGACGGCTTCCTACGAGCAGTACTTC
CASSFFSGTASYEQYF
>TRBV5-1|TRBJ1-2|NA|medium-sized
TGCGCCAGCAGCTTCCTTCAGAGGGGGGAATATGGCTACACCTTC
CASSFLQRGEYGYTF
>TRBV7-8|TRBJ1-1|NA|NA
TGTGCCAGCAGCTTAGTTCCAGGGGCGGAAGCTTTCTTT
CASSLVPGAEAFF
>TRBV19|TRBJ2-2|NA|NA
TGTGCCAGTAGTATGGGGGGGCTCGGGGAGCTGTTTTTT
CASSMGGLGELFF
>TRBV10-2|TRBJ2-1|TRBD2|NA
TGCGCCAGCAGAGAAGCGGCTAGCGGGGTTGATGAGCAGTTCTTC
CASREAASGVDEQFF
>TRBV7-2|TRBJ1-2|NA|NA
TGTGCCATCAACCTGAACTATGGCTACACCTTC
CAINLNYGYTF
>TRBV5-4|TRBJ2-7|TRBD1|NA
TGTGCCAGCAGCCCCGGGACAGGGGTTAACGAGCAGTACTTC
CASSPGTGVNEQYF
>TRBV7-2|TRBJ2-7|NA|NA
TGTGCCAGCAGCTTAGGGGACCTACAGTACTTC
CASSLGDLQYF